One sample yielded the 30 T cell receptor beta chains listed below, sequenced in a study of T cells in Graves' hyperthyroidism and ophthalmopathy. Regions amplified from RNA transcripts were the TCR beta CDR3 regions. Primed by the HTBI set, a first-round RT-PCR was run on the TCR CDR3. TCRdb redid the calling of the multiplex PCR reads with MiXCR, one entry per CDR3 protein. The table records hundreds of thousands of distinct CDR3 sequences, less than 25% of them present only once. The sequenced sample consisted of blood. Source of these receptors: a man under 40 with Graves' ophthalmopathy.

This clonotype occurred a few times. The CDR3 spells CASSEYGGATSYNEQFF. The CDR3 coding sequence is TGTGCCAGCAGTGAATACGGGGGAGCGACCTCCTACAATGAGCAGTTCTTC. The genes are TRBV6-1 and TRBJ2-1, with D possibly matching TRBD2 (6 bases). The CDR3 length is 17 residues. V lost 2 bases and J lost 0, with 14 bases in between. Looked up from germline, CDR1 is MNHNS and CDR2 is SASEGT.

This clonotype was seen more than once but under ten times. The chain is built from TRBV18 and TRBJ2-5; TRBD1 might be the D (6 bases). Germline assignment: CDR1 KGHSH and CDR2 LQKENI. This CDR3 comprises 13 residues. Trimming removed 5 bases from V and 5 bases from J, with 12 bases in between. DNA for the CDR3: TGTGCCAGCTCAAAAAACAGGGACGAGACCCAGTACTTC. It specifies CASSKNRDETQYF.

The chain carries TRBV5-6 and TRBJ2-2; TRBD2 matches 7 bases. V was pared by 7 bases and J by 5 bases, with 11 bases of the junction left unmatched. The length of the CDR3 is 15 residues. CDR1 is SGHDT and CDR2 is YYEEEE in the germline V gene. The DNA of the CDR3 is TGTGCCAGCGGAAACCCTAGCGGAATAACCGGGGAGCTGTTTTTT. Translating gives CASGNPSGITGELFF.

This clonotype was counted many times. The chain combines TRBV28 with TRBJ2-4, with no clear D. The V end was cut by 8 bases, the J end by 0 bases, with 8 bases between. Germline CDR1 is MDHEN and CDR2 is SYDVKM. CDR3 size: 13 residues. Written as DNA, the CDR3 is TGTGCCAGCTCCACTCTAGCCAAAAACATTCAGTACTTC. Translated: CASSTLAKNIQYF. Filled out from reference TRBV28 and TRBJ2-4, the complete variable domain reads DVKVTQSSRYLVKRTGEKVFLECVQDMDHENMFWYRQDPGLGLRLIYFSYDVKMKEKGDIPEGYSVSREKKERFSLILESASTNQTSMYLCASSTLAKNIQYFGAGTRLSVL.

This clonotype was seen a few times. This chain connects TRBV19 to TRBJ2-1, with a possible D match to TRBD2 (6 bases). The CDR3 consists of 17 residues. Germline V gene sequence: CDR1 LNHDA, CDR2 SQIVND (reference sequence). Trimming pared 4 bases from V and 7 bases from J, leaving 23 bases between. CDR3 residues: CASSNQVRGLHGNEQFF. CDR3 DNA sequence: TGTGCCAGTAGTAACCAAGTGCGGGGATTACATGGGAATGAGCAGTTCTTC.

The chain has TRBV4-3 and TRBJ2-7, with TRBD2 matching 11 bases. This CDR3 is built from 17 residues. The germline V gene encodes CDR1 LGHNA and CDR2 YSLEER. V lost 0 bases to trimming and J lost 5 bases; unmatched junction nucleotides: 9. The CDR3 sequence: CASSQDSSSGRKNEQYF. The DNA for the CDR3 is TGCGCCAGCAGCCAAGACTCGTCTAGCGGGAGGAAGAACGAGCAGTACTTC.

The J gene is TRBJ1-6, the V gene TRBV25-1, with D maybe TRBD1 (6 bases). CDR1 is MGHDK and CDR2 is SYGVNS in the germline V gene. The CDR3 extends over 16 amino acids. V lost 0 bases and J 6 bases, leaving 12 bases between the germline ends. The CDR3 protein is CASSEYKGGGNSPLHF. The CDR3, as DNA: TGTGCCAGCAGTGAATATAAGGGGGGAGGTAATTCACCCCTCCACTTT. Full variable domain (remainder filled in from reference TRBV25-1 and TRBJ1-6): EADIYQTPRYLVIGTGKKITLECSQTMGHDKMYWYQQDPGMELHLIHYSYGVNSTEKGDLSSESTVSRIRTEHFPLTLESARPSHTSQYLCASSEYKGGGNSPLHFGNGTRLTVT.

The V and J genes are TRBV7-6 and TRBJ2-1; 8 bases line up with TRBD2. This CDR3 comprises 16 residues. With V trimmed by 5 bases and J by 7 bases, 13 bases remained unmatched. The germline gives CDR1 SGHVS, CDR2 FNYEAQ. The CDR3 nucleotides read TGTGCCAGCAGCATGGCCCGAGGGGCTAGCGGGAATGAGCAGTTCTTC. Its translation: CASSMARGASGNEQFF. Together with reference TRBV7-6 and TRBJ2-1, the CDR3 gives the full variable domain: GAGVSQSPRYKVTKRGQDVALRCDPISGHVSLYWYRQALGQGPEFLTYFNYEAQQDKSGLPNDRFSAERPEGSISTLTIQRTEQRDSAMYRCASSMARGASGNEQFFGPGTRLTVL.

Only a few counts were recorded for this clonotype. The gene calls are TRBV4-1 and TRBJ2-2; a possible D gene is TRBD1 (6 bases). The germline V and J ends were trimmed by 1 base and 0 bases, with 9 bases remaining between them. This CDR3 contains 16 residues. Germline V gives CDR1 MGHRA, CDR2 YSYEKL. Here the CDR3 DNA reads TGCGCCAGCAGCCAAGGAGACAGGACGAACACCGGGGAGCTGTTTTTT. Translation gives CASSQGDRTNTGELFF.

The sample holds a few counts of this clonotype. The rearrangement uses TRBV27 and TRBJ1-4, with unresolved D. The V gene lost 5 bases and the J gene lost 5 bases, with 9 bases spanning the gap. This CDR3 has 13 residues. Per germline, CDR1 MNHEY and CDR2 SMNVEV (reference sequence). CDR3: CASSRRGNEKLFF. The CDR3 DNA reads as TGTGCCAGCAGTCGGAGAGGGAATGAAAAACTGTTTTTT.

The rearrangement links TRBV28 to TRBJ2-2; a possible D gene is TRBD2 (5 bases). The germline gives CDR1 MDHEN, CDR2 SYDVKM. The V end was cut by 5 bases, the J end by 1 base, with 20 bases between. This CDR3 has 18 amino acids. The CDR3 loop reads CASSRYTIGVGNTGELFF. DNA of the CDR3: TGTGCCAGCAGTCGTTATACTATCGGGGTGGGGAACACCGGGGAGCTGTTTTTT.

This clonotype was observed at least ten times. The genes are TRBV5-1 and TRBJ2-7, with a tentative D call TRBD1 (6 bases). The CDR3 has 15 residues. V was cut by 0 bases and J by 3 bases, with 13 bases left in between. Germline V CDR1 and CDR2: SGHRS, YFSETQ. In DNA form, the CDR3 reads TGCGCCAGCAGCTTGGATGGGGGCAAGGGCTACGAGCAGTACTTC. Translating gives CASSLDGGKGYEQYF.

This clonotype was counted only a few times. V and J are TRBV28 and TRBJ2-3, with TRBD2 matching 10 bases. This CDR3 is built from 16 residues. Germline-derived CDR1 and CDR2 are MDHEN and SYDVKM. With V trimmed by 3 bases and J by 6 bases, 9 bases remained unmatched. The CDR3, as DNA: TGTGCCAGCAGTTTCTGGCCTAGCGGGAGTAGGGATACGCAGTATTTT. This encodes CASSFWPSGSRDTQYF.

The rearrangement uses TRBV12-3 or TRBV12-4 and TRBJ1-4; D remains unclear. The CDR3 has 15 residues. Trimming took 8 bases from V and 0 from J, leaving 13 bases between them. The CDR3 bases are TGTGCCAGCTCCACCCACAGTGCAACTAATGAAAAACTGTTTTTT. It yields the protein CASSTHSATNEKLFF.

The chain couples TRBV10-1 to TRBJ2-1; the D gene is possibly TRBD2 (6 bases). Germline V gives CDR1 WNHNN, CDR2 SYGVQD (reference sequence). V dropped 5 bases and J dropped 2 bases, with 10 bases sitting between them. The CDR3 loop spans 14 amino acids. This CDR3 reads CASSTGLPYNEQFF. In nucleotides, the CDR3 is TGCGCCAGCAGTACAGGACTACCCTACAATGAGCAGTTCTTC.

This chain uses TRBV7-9 with TRBJ1-4; TRBD1 agrees at 7 bases. Germline lookup yields CDR1 SEHNR and CDR2 FQNEAQ (reference sequence). V shed 0 bases and J 4 bases; nucleotides not matched to a gene: 5. This CDR3 comprises 16 residues. CDR3 sequence (DNA): TGTGCCAGCAGCTTAGCGCGGGGACAGAGTAATGAAAAACTGTTTTTT. The encoded protein is CASSLARGQSNEKLFF.

The table lists this clonotype with a few counts. The J gene is TRBJ2-7, the V gene TRBV3-1; no clear D gene. The CDR3 is made up of 15 amino acids. Germline lookup yields CDR1 LGHDT and CDR2 YNNKEL (reference sequence). The germline V and J ends were trimmed by 0 bases and 2 bases, with 11 bases remaining between them. DNA of the CDR3: TGTGCCAGCAGCCAAGATTCCTCTATAGCCTACGAGCAGTACTTC. This sequence encodes CASSQDSSIAYEQYF.

Ten or more counts support this clonotype. V usage is TRBV7-2 and J usage is TRBJ2-3; D call uncertain. The germline gives CDR1 SGHTA, CDR2 FQGNSA. Trimming shortened V by 7 bases and J by 1 base, and 12 bases separated the two germline ends. The CDR3 runs 14 residues. Written as DNA, the CDR3 is TGTGCCAGCACCCGAGCAGGCCGCACAGATACGCAGTATTTT. Encoded protein: CASTRAGRTDTQYF.

This clonotype was seen just once. A much larger clone lies a single base off, so this may be a read error. The chain is built from TRBV6-1 and TRBJ2-7, with D possibly called TRBD1 or TRBD2 (5 bases each). Trimming took off 3 bases at V and 2 bases at J, with 17 bases between the two ends. This CDR3 region has 16 residues. Germline assignment: CDR1 MNHNS and CDR2 SASEGT. The CDR3 region has the DNA TGTGCCAGCAGTGAGTCGACAGAGGGCAGGGCCTACGAGCAGTACTTC. Translating gives CASSESTEGRAYEQYF.

The chain employs TRBV6-5 and TRBJ2-7; 7 bases line up with TRBD2. Germline V CDR1 and CDR2: MNHEY, SVGAGI. The ends lost 3 bases at V and 4 bases at J; junction bases unmatched: 3. This CDR3 has 13 amino acids. This chain's CDR3 is CASSYEGLYEQYF. DNA for the CDR3: TGTGCCAGCAGTTATGAGGGACTATACGAGCAGTACTTC.

The chain carries TRBV11-2 and TRBJ2-1; TRBD2 matches at 7 bases. V gave up 1 base and J gave up 8 bases; unmatched junction bases: 11. The germline V gene has CDR1 SGHAT and CDR2 FQNNGV. This CDR3 contains 16 residues. The CDR3 sequence: CASSLVFSGQRHEQFF. The CDR3 coding sequence is TGTGCCAGCAGCTTAGTTTTTAGCGGGCAACGGCATGAGCAGTTCTTC.

The gene calls are TRBV2 and TRBJ2-1; TRBD2 agrees at 10 bases. There are 14 residues in the CDR3. From germline, CDR1 is SNHLY and CDR2 FYNNEI. The ends lost 6 bases at V and 6 bases at J; junction bases unmatched: 5. This CDR3 reads CASRASGRSNEQFF. The CDR3 nucleotides read TGTGCCAGCAGGGCTAGCGGGAGAAGCAATGAGCAGTTCTTC.

This chain connects TRBV29-1 to TRBJ2-4; D tentatively reads TRBD1 or TRBD2 (5 bases each). This CDR3 region has 13 residues. Trimming took 6 bases from V and 8 from J, leaving 17 bases between them. CDR1 and CDR2 (germline): SQVTM, ANQGSEA. As DNA, the CDR3 is TGCAGCGTCGAGGGGCTTCGAGGGGACATTCAGTACTTC. Residues: CSVEGLRGDIQYF.

The rearrangement uses TRBV12-5 and TRBJ2-7; TRBD1 or TRBD2 may be the D gene (6 bases each). Germline-derived CDR1 and CDR2 are LGHNT and FRNRAP. Trimming pared 7 bases from V and 2 bases from J, leaving 21 bases between. This CDR3 comprises 16 residues. The CDR3 spells CASVQAGEDFTYEQYF. CDR3 DNA sequence: TGTGCTAGTGTTCAGGCAGGGGAGGACTTCACCTACGAGCAGTACTTC.

The chain employs TRBV18 and TRBJ2-1; D gene ambiguous. Trimming removed 1 base at V and 4 bases at J, with 14 bases between. CDR1 and CDR2 (germline): KGHSH, LQKENI. CDR3 length: 16 residues. In DNA form, the CDR3 reads TGTGCCAGCTCACCACAGGCGGATTCTCTTTACAATGAGCAGTTCTTC. This encodes CASSPQADSLYNEQFF. The variable domain in full, completed from reference TRBV18 and TRBJ2-1, reads NAGVMQNPRHLVRRRGQEARLRCSPMKGHSHVYWYRQLPEEGLKFMVYLQKENIIDESGMPKERFSAEFPKEGPSILRIQQVVRGDSAAYFCASSPQADSLYNEQFFGPGTRLTVL.

The chain uses TRBV6-2 or TRBV6-3 and TRBJ2-3; TRBD2 agrees at 9 bases. J gave up 0 bases and V 5 bases, and 3 bases lay outside the gene matches. CDR3 length equals 15 residues. Germline V gene sequence: CDR1 MNHEY, CDR2 SVGEGT. The DNA of the CDR3 is TGTGCCAGCAGTACGACTAGCGGCAGCACAGATACGCAGTATTTT. It codes for CASSTTSGSTDTQYF.

This clonotype was counted ten times or more. The chain couples TRBV7-2 to TRBJ2-3; D uncertain. V was shortened by 5 bases and J by 2 bases, with 5 bases between the two germline ends. The CDR3 is 12 amino acids. Germline values: CDR1 SGHTA, CDR2 FQGNSA. CDR3 sequence (DNA): TGTGCCAGCAGCCGAATCACAGATACGCAGTATTTT. Translated: CASSRITDTQYF.

The V gene is TRBV19, the J gene TRBJ2-1; 11 nucleotides agree with TRBD2. Losses at the gene ends were 7 bases for V and 6 bases for J; bases not matched to a gene: 11. The CDR3 is 16 amino acids. Germline V gene sequence: CDR1 LNHDA, CDR2 SQIVND (reference sequence). CDR3 sequence: CASNSPLAGVGNEQFF. Written as DNA, the CDR3 is TGTGCCAGTAACTCACCACTAGCGGGAGTAGGCAATGAGCAGTTCTTC.

J is TRBJ2-3 and V is TRBV4-2; tentative D call: TRBD2 (5 bases). V was cut by 0 bases and J by 7 bases, with 8 bases left in between. The CDR3 loop spans 13 amino acids. Germline V gene data show CDR1 as LGHNA and CDR2 as YNFKEQ. For the CDR3, the DNA is TGTGCCAGCAGCCAAGATGGGAGCTATACGCAGTATTTT. The encoded protein is CASSQDGSYTQYF.

This clonotype has more than one count but fewer than ten. This rearrangement joins TRBV5-5 to TRBJ1-2; tentative D call: TRBD1 (6 bases). This CDR3 region has 14 residues. Trimming shortened V by 3 bases and J by 0 bases, and 9 bases separated the two germline ends. Germline loops: CDR1 SGHKS, CDR2 YYEKEE (reference sequence). CDR3 protein: CASSYRGTNYGYTF. The CDR3 coding sequence is TGTGCCAGCAGCTATAGGGGGACTAACTATGGCTACACCTTC.